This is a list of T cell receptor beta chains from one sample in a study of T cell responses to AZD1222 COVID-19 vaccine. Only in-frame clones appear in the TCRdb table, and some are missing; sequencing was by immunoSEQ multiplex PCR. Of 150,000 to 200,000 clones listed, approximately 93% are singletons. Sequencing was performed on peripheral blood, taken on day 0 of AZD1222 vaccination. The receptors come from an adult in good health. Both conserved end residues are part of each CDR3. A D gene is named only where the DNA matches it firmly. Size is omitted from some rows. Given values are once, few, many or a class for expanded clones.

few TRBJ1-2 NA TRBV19 TGTGCCACCCATCCGCCTGTTTACTATGGCTACACCTTC CATHPPVYYGYTF
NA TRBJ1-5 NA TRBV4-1 TGCGCCAGCAGCCCTACCCTCGACATTAGGGGTAGCAATCAGCCCCAGCATTTT CASSPTLDIRGSNQPQHF
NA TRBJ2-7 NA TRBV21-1 TGTGCCAGCAGCAACGGGACAGGGGATAGCGAGCAGTACTTC CASSNGTGDSEQYF
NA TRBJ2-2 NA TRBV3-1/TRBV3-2 TGTGCCAGCAGCCAAGATGGGCCCTTTGGGTTGACCGGGGAGCTGTTTTTT CASSQDGPFGLTGELFF
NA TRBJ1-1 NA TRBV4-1 TGCGCCAGCAGCCAAGTGGTCTGGGGCTTGAACACTGAAGCTTTCTTT CASSQVVWGLNTEAFF
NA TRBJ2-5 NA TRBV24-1 TGTGCCACCAGTGAAAAAAGGGGTTCCGAGACCCAGTACTTC CATSEKRGSETQYF
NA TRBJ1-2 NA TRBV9 TGTGCCAGCAGCCCGGACAGTTTGTATGGCTACACCTTC CASSPDSLYGYTF
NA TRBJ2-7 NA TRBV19 TGTGCCAGTAGTAGGGCAGTCTCAGCATACGAGCAGTACTTC CASSRAVSAYEQYF
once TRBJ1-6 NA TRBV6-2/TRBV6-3 TGTGCCAGCAGTTACCTGCAGGGGAATTCACCCCTCCACTTT CASSYLQGNSPLHF
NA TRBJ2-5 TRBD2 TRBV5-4 TGTGCCAGCAGCTTCGAGGGGCTAGCGGGGGCCTCACGGGGCCAGTACTTC CASSFEGLAGASRGQYF
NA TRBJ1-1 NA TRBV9 TGTGCCAGCAGCGTAGTCTCCGCGGGGAACACTGAAGCTTTCTTT CASSVVSAGNTEAFF
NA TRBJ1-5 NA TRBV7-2 TGTGCCAGCAGCTCGTATAGCAATCAGCCCCAGCATTTT CASSSYSNQPQHF
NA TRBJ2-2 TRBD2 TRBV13 TGTGCCAGCAGCCCCGGGACTAGCTTCACCGGGGAGCTGTTTTTT CASSPGTSFTGELFF
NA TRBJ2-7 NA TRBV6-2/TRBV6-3 TGTGCCAGCAGTTACCTGGGACGCTACGAGCAGTACTTC CASSYLGRYEQYF
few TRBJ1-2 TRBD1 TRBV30 TGTGCCTGGAGTGTACACGGGACAGGGGAAGGCTACACCTTC CAWSVHGTGEGYTF
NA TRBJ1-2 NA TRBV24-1 TGTGCCACCAGTGATTCGAGGGGCCAAAGGCCCTATGGCTACACCTTC CATSDSRGQRPYGYTF
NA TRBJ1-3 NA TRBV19 TGTGCCAGTAGCAATACAATGGTTGTGGTGTCTGGAAACACCATATATTTT CASSNTMVVVSGNTIYF
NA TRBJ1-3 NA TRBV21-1 TGTGCCAGCAGCAAGGCCCCATCGGACAGGGCTGGAAACACCATATATTTT CASSKAPSDRAGNTIYF